These T cell receptor beta chains were read from a single sample in a study of blood T cell repertoires in COVID-19. TCRdb's copy holds only in-frame clones and misses some; the assay was immunoSEQ multiplex PCR. The data show roughly 230,000 clones, roughly nine tenths seen once. Sequencing was performed on peripheral blood. The receptors originated from a woman aged 40 to 50 who had recovered from COVID-19. Both conserved end residues are part of each CDR3. D genes are given only for firm matches. Size values are once, few and many counts, or a class for expanded clones, and some rows have none.

J,size,V,D,DNA,CDR3
TRBJ2-3,NA,TRBV2,TRBD1,TGTGCCAGCAGTGAAGAAAGGACAGGGCTCACAGATACGCAGTATTTT,CASSEERTGLTDTQYF
TRBJ1-6,few,TRBV14,NA,TGTGCCAGCAGCCAAGCCGGGACAAGAAATTCACCCCTCCACTTT,CASSQAGTRNSPLHF
TRBJ2-2,few,TRBV7-3,NA,TGTGCCAGCAGCTTAACGAATCAGGCAGCACACACCGGGGAGCTGTTTTTT,CASSLTNQAAHTGELFF
TRBJ1-2,NA,TRBV6-2/TRBV6-3,NA,TGTGCCAGCAGTTACTCGGTCAGGGGAGAAGGCTATGGCTACACCTTC,CASSYSVRGEGYGYTF
TRBJ2-5,NA,TRBV19,NA,TGTGCCAGTAGTGCCCCCCGGGAGACCCAGTACTTC,CASSAPRETQYF
TRBJ1-2,NA,TRBV12-3/TRBV12-4,NA,TGTGCCAGCAGCCGGTCCAGGGACTATGGCTACACCTTC,CASSRSRDYGYTF
TRBJ2-3,NA,TRBV12-3/TRBV12-4,NA,TGTGCCAGCAGTCAAGGTACAGGGCAGGCGCAGTATTTT,CASSQGTGQAQYF
TRBJ1-4,NA,TRBV28,NA,TGTGCCAGCAGACTCCCTGCAACTAATGAAAAACTGTTTTTT,CASRLPATNEKLFF
TRBJ2-5,NA,TRBV28,TRBD2,TGTGCCAGTAGAACTAGCGGGGGGTCGGAGACCCAGTACTTC,CASRTSGGSETQYF
TRBJ1-6,NA,TRBV11-2,NA,TGTGCCAGCAGCTTAGGCGGGGGGAATTCACCCCTCCACTTT,CASSLGGGNSPLHF
TRBJ1-2,NA,TRBV6-5,TRBD1,TGTGCCAGCAGCAGGGGGACGGAGAACTATGGCTACACCTTC,CASSRGTENYGYTF
TRBJ1-1,NA,TRBV5-5,NA,TGTGCCAGCAGCTTAGTACTACGGCCGAACACTGAAGCTTTCTTT,CASSLVLRPNTEAFF
TRBJ1-2,NA,TRBV11-2,NA,TGTGCCAGCAGCCCGTCCGTACGGGTCGGTATCCCCTCTGGCTACACCTTC,CASSPSVRVGIPSGYTF
TRBJ1-1,NA,TRBV18,NA,TGTGCCAGCTCACCCGGCGACAGGAAGAACACTGAAGCTTTCTTT,CASSPGDRKNTEAFF
TRBJ1-2,NA,TRBV3-1/TRBV3-2,TRBD1,TGTGCCAGCAGCCGCGGACAGGGTGACTATGGCTACACCTTC,CASSRGQGDYGYTF
TRBJ2-5,NA,TRBV5-4,TRBD1,TGTGCCAGCAGCAAAGGGGACAGGGGGCAGGAGACCCAGTACTTC,CASSKGDRGQETQYF
TRBJ2-7,NA,TRBV24-1,NA,TGTGCCACCAGTGACCTAGAGCCATTGAACTACGAGCAGTACTTC,CATSDLEPLNYEQYF
TRBJ1-2,NA,TRBV7-9,TRBD1,TGTGCCAGCAGCCCCGCGGGACAGGGAATTAACTATGGCTACACCTTC,CASSPAGQGINYGYTF
TRBJ2-2,NA,TRBV2,TRBD2,TGTGCCAGCAGGGCAAGTATAACTAGCGGCCCCGGGGAGCTGTTTTTT,CASRASITSGPGELFF
TRBJ2-7,NA,TRBV27,TRBD1,TGTGCCAGCAGTCCCCCTCTTGGACAGGAGAGCTCCTACGAGCAGTACTTC,CASSPPLGQESSYEQYF
TRBJ1-1,NA,TRBV10-3,NA,TGTGCCATTCTCGGGGGTGAAGCTTTCTTT,CAILGGEAFF
TRBJ2-1,NA,TRBV14,TRBD1,TGTGCCAGCAGCCAAGGGACAGGGGAGTTCTATGAGCAGTTCTTC,CASSQGTGEFYEQFF
TRBJ1-5,NA,TRBV19,NA,TGTGCCAGTAGTATAGGGCGCAATCAGCCCCAGCATTTT,CASSIGRNQPQHF
TRBJ1-5,NA,TRBV6-5,NA,TGTGCCAGCAGTTACTCGCGGGACTCCCATCAGCCCCAGCATTTT,CASSYSRDSHQPQHF
TRBJ2-3,NA,TRBV7-2,TRBD2,TGTGCCAGCAGCTTGGGCGGGAGGGCCCCAGATACGCAGTATTTT,CASSLGGRAPDTQYF